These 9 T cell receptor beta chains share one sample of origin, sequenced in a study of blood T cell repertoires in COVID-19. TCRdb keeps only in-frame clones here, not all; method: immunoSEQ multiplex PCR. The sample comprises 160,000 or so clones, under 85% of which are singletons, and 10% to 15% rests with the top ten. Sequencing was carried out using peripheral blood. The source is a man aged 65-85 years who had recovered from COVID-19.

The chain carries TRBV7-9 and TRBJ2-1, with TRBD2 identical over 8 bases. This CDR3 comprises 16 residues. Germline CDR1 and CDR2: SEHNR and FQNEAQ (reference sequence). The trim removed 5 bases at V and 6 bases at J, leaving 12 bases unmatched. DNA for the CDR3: TGTGCCAGCAGCCCGTCCGGGACTAGATTCCTCAATGAGCAGTTCTTC. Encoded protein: CASSPSGTRFLNEQFF.

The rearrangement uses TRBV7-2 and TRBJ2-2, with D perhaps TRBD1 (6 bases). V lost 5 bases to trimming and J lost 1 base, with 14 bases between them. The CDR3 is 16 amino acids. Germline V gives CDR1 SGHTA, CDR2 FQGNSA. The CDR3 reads CASSPRTAWNTGELFF. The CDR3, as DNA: TGTGCCAGCAGCCCAAGGACAGCGTGGAACACCGGGGAGCTGTTTTTT.

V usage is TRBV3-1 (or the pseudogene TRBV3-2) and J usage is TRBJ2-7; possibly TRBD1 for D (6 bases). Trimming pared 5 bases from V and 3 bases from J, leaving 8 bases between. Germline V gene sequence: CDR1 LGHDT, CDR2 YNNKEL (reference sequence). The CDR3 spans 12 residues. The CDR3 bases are TGTGCCAGCAGCGTAGGGGGCTACGAGCAGTACTTC. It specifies CASSVGGYEQYF.

The CDR3 region has the DNA TGCGCCAGCAGCCAAGATCCTGCAGGGGGCGTGCAGAACACTGAAGCTTTCTTT. It is translated as CASSQDPAGGVQNTEAFF. V usage is TRBV4-3 and J usage is TRBJ1-1; 8 bases agree with TRBD1. Germline trimming cut 0 bases from V and 1 base from J; bases unmatched to any gene: 10. The CDR3 covers 18 residues. Germline CDR1 reads LGHNA; CDR2 reads YSLEER.

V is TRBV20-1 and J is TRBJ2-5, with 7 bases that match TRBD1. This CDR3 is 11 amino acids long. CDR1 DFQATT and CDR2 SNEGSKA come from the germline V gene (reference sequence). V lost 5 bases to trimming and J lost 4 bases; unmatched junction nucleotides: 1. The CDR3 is CSAPGGETQYF. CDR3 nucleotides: TGCAGTGCTCCAGGGGGAGAGACCCAGTACTTC.

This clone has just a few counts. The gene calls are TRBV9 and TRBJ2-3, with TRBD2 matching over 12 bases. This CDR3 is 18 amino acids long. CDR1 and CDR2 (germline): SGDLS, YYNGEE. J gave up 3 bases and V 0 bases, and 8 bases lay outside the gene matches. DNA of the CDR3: TGTGCCAGCAGCGTAGCTACGGGAGGACTAGCGGGAACAGATACGCAGTATTTT. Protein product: CASSVATGGLAGTDTQYF.

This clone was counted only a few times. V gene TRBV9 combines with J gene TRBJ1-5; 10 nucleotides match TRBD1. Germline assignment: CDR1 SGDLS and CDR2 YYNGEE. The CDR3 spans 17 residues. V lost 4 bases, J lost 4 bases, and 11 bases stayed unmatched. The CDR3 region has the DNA TGTGCCAGCAGCATCACACCGGGACAGGGGCTTAATCAGCCCCAGCATTTT. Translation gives CASSITPGQGLNQPQHF.

The CDR3 DNA reads TGTGCCAGCAGTACTAGACAGGGGGTCCCCTCTGGAAACACCATATATTTT. Residues: CASSTRQGVPSGNTIYF. V and J are TRBV28 and TRBJ1-3; TRBD1 aligns across 9 bases. There are 17 residues in the CDR3. V lost 5 bases, J lost 0 bases, and 8 bases stayed unmatched. Germline lookup yields CDR1 MDHEN and CDR2 SYDVKM.

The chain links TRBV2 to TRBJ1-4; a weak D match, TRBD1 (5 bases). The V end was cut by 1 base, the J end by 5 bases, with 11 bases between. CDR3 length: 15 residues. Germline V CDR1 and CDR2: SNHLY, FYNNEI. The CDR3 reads CASSEDRTPNEKLFF. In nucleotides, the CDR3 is TGTGCCAGCAGTGAAGATCGGACACCAAATGAAAAACTGTTTTTT.